Described below is a single T cell receptor (beta chain) sequence and its context. Antigen: not known. The sample originates from a study of T cell repertoires in cytomegalovirus infection. TCRdb fed the reads into MiXCR, producing one record per CDR3 protein. The table lists 110,000 or so distinct CDR3 sequences, 30% to 35% of them singletons. Study observations and caveats: HLA-C-restricted CMV clonotypes gave the most frequent clonotype in two of eight donors.

Per germline, CDR1 MDHEN and CDR2 SYDVKM. The CDR3 length is 16 residues. V gave up 6 bases and J gave up 0 bases, with 12 bases separating them. This specimen consisted of CD8+ T cells from cultured PBMCs, obtained from culture after CMV antigen stimulation. This TCR derives from a human donor in good health (CMV status not recorded). Some clones in this sample may be carry-over from other donors' samples. This chain joins TRBV28 and TRBJ2-6; D not certain. CDR3 in DNA: TGTGCCAGCAGATCAGCACTGGGCTCTGGGGCCAACGTCCTGACTTTC. It is translated as CASRSALGSGANVLTF.